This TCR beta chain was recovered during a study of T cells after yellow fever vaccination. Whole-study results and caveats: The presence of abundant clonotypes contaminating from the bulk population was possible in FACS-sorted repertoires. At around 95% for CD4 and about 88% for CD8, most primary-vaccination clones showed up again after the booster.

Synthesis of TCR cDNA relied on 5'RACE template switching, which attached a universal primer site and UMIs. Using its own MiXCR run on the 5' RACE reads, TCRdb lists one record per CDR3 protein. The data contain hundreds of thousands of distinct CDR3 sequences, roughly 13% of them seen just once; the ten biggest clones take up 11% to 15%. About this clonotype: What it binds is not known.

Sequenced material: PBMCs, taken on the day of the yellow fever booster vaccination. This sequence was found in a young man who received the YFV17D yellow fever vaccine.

The CDR3 protein is CASRDRDTYEQYF. CDR3 nucleotide sequence: TGCGCCAGCAGAGACAGGGACACCTACGAGCAGTACTTC. The chain uses TRBV5-1 and TRBJ2-7, with TRBD1 matching 7 bases. The junction had 4 bases not matched to a gene; V was cut back by 5 bases and J by 2 bases. Germline V CDR1 and CDR2: SGHRS, YFSETQ. The CDR3 length is 13 residues.